Shown below are 18 T cell receptor beta chains from a single sample sequenced in a study of blood T cell repertoires in COVID-19. Produced via immunoSEQ multiplex PCR; TCRdb's table is partial and in-frame only. Of under 150,000 clones listed, around 87% are singletons. The sample taken for sequencing was peripheral blood. The source of these receptors is a woman aged 60-75 years with active COVID-19.

The genes are TRBV28 and TRBJ1-1; D call uncertain. In germline, CDR1 is MDHEN, CDR2 SYDVKM. V lost 7 bases to trimming and J lost 1 base, with 7 bases between them. The CDR3 is made up of 12 amino acids. This CDR3 is CASTPRNTEAFF. CDR3 coding DNA: TGTGCCAGCACCCCCCGGAACACTGAAGCTTTCTTT.

This sequence joins TRBV7-8 and TRBJ2-7, with a possible D match to TRBD2 (5 bases). Germline loops: CDR1 SGHVS, CDR2 FQNEAQ. This CDR3 comprises 15 residues. V lost 0 bases and J lost 6, with 15 bases in between. CDR3 nucleotides: TGTGCCAGCAGCTTAGCGGCGGGCCCTATTTCCGAGCAGTACTTC. Its translation: CASSLAAGPISEQYF.

This CDR3 reads CASSFTGSDEPLHF. The CDR3 DNA reads as TGCGCCAGCAGCTTTACAGGGAGTGACGAGCCCCTCCACTTT. The chain joins TRBV5-1 to TRBJ1-6, with D possibly matching TRBD1 (6 bases). Trimming removed 2 bases at V and 13 bases at J, with 16 bases between. The V gene's germline CDR1 is SGHRS and CDR2 YFSETQ. CDR3 length: 14 amino acids.

The chain uses TRBV7-9 and TRBJ2-2; maybe TRBD2 (6 bases). CDR1 and CDR2 (germline): SEHNR, FQNEAQ (reference sequence). The V and J ends lost 6 bases and 5 bases respectively, with 22 bases between them. This CDR3 is 17 amino acids long. The CDR3 loop is CASSPAISGATTGELFF. CDR3 bases: TGTGCCAGCAGTCCCGCAATTAGCGGCGCAACAACCGGGGAGCTGTTTTTT.

The chain is built from TRBV18 and TRBJ2-5; the match to TRBD2 covers 10 bases. V trimming: 5 bases; J trimming: 5 bases; junction bases outside the gene matches: 17. The CDR3 spans 18 residues. In germline, CDR1 is KGHSH, CDR2 LQKENI. CDR3 residues: CASSLRASGRAVRETQYF. The CDR3 nucleotides read TGTGCCAGCTCATTACGGGCTAGCGGGAGAGCAGTGCGGGAGACCCAGTACTTC.

The chain couples TRBV7-2 to TRBJ1-6; 9 bases are a match to TRBD1. The V and J ends lost 11 bases and 10 bases, in that order; junction bases with no gene match: 9. This CDR3 comprises 13 residues. In germline, CDR1 is SGHTA, CDR2 FQGNSA. CDR3 sequence reads: CAGQQGAGSPLHF. CDR3 nucleotide sequence: TGTGCCGGACAACAGGGGGCCGGGTCACCCCTCCACTTT.

The V gene is TRBV7-9, the J gene TRBJ1-1; 10 bases match TRBD1. Losses at the gene ends were 4 bases for V and 6 bases for J; bases not matched to a gene: 5. There are 14 residues in the CDR3. Germline values: CDR1 SEHNR, CDR2 FQNEAQ (reference sequence). CDR3 region: CASSWDRGTAEAFF. CDR3 nucleotide sequence: TGTGCCAGCAGCTGGGACAGGGGAACGGCTGAAGCTTTCTTT.

This clone showed up just once. This rearrangement joins TRBV7-3 to TRBJ1-6, with D possibly matching TRBD1 (6 bases). Germline values: CDR1 SGHTA, CDR2 FQGTGA. This CDR3 is built from 17 residues. Trimming cost V 4 bases and J 0 bases, with 13 bases left between them. The CDR3 DNA reads as TGTGCCAGCAGCTGGTTTCAGGGGAGCTCCTATAATTCACCCCTCCACTTT. It encodes CASSWFQGSSYNSPLHF. Drawing the rest from reference TRBV7-3 and TRBJ1-6, the complete variable domain is GAGVSQTPSNKVTEKGKYVELRCDPISGHTALYWYRQSLGQGPEFLIYFQGTGAADDSGLPNDRFFAVRPEGSVSTLKIQRTERGDSAVYLCASSWFQGSSYNSPLHFGNGTRLTVT.

The V and J genes are TRBV5-1 and TRBJ2-2, with TRBD2 matching 10 bases. Germline lookup yields CDR1 SGHRS and CDR2 YFSETQ. CDR3 size: 18 residues. V lost 0 bases to trimming and J lost 4 bases; unmatched junction nucleotides: 9. The CDR3 sequence: CASSLAASGRAGTGELFF. CDR3 nucleotides: TGCGCCAGCAGCTTGGCGGCGAGCGGGAGGGCCGGCACCGGGGAGCTGTTTTTT.

V gene TRBV11-2 combines with J gene TRBJ1-6, with D maybe TRBD1 (6 bases). CDR1 and CDR2 (germline): SGHAT, FQNNGV. V gave up 4 bases and J gave up 7 bases, with 14 bases separating them. The CDR3 totals 15 residues. This CDR3 is CASSSYRVGNSPLHF. The CDR3 nucleotides read TGTGCCAGCAGCTCGTACAGGGTTGGGAATTCACCCCTCCACTTT.

The chain couples TRBV27 to TRBJ2-3; a possible D gene is TRBD2 (5 bases). CDR3 length equals 13 residues. V was shortened by 3 bases and J by 6 bases, with 10 bases between the two germline ends. CDR1 and CDR2 from the germline V gene are MNHEY and SMNVEV (reference sequence). The CDR3 region has the DNA TGTGCCAGCAGTTTTACGAGGGCCGATACGCAGTATTTT. Translated: CASSFTRADTQYF.

This chain joins TRBV6-2 or TRBV6-3 and TRBJ1-6; 8 bases match TRBD1. In germline, CDR1 is MNHEY, CDR2 SVGEGT. The CDR3 extends over 14 amino acids. Unmatched junction bases numbered 7, after V lost 5 bases and J lost 10 bases. CDR3 loop: CASSKTGVRSPLHF. In DNA form, the CDR3 reads TGTGCCAGCAGTAAGACAGGGGTCAGGTCACCCCTCCACTTT.

This clone was observed a few times. This chain joins TRBV18 and TRBJ1-5, with D possibly matching TRBD1 (5 bases). The CDR3 has 15 amino acids. Germline lookup yields CDR1 KGHSH and CDR2 LQKENI. V lost 3 bases and J 5 bases, leaving 14 bases between the germline ends. CDR3 bases: TGTGCCAGCTCACCGAACGGGGGGGACGATCAGCCCCAGCATTTT. Its translation: CASSPNGGDDQPQHF.

This chain uses TRBV30 with TRBJ2-2; maybe TRBD2 (5 bases). The CDR3 totals 14 residues. CDR1 is GTSNPN, CDR2 SVGIG, per germline (reference sequence). The V gene lost 1 base and the J gene lost 4 bases, with 10 bases spanning the gap. CDR3 sequence reads: CAWSGGSSTGELFF. The CDR3 DNA reads as TGTGCCTGGAGTGGAGGGAGCAGCACCGGGGAGCTGTTTTTT.

The chain joins TRBV7-9 to TRBJ2-7; TRBD1 matches at 9 bases. The CDR3 is made up of 15 amino acids. After removal of 5 bases from V and 3 bases from J, the junction contained 8 bases not matched to a gene. Germline-derived CDR1 and CDR2 are SEHNR and FQNEAQ (reference sequence). The CDR3, as DNA: TGTGCCAGCAGCCATCGGACAGGGGAACACTACGAGCAGTACTTC. Translation: CASSHRTGEHYEQYF.

The chain carries TRBV27 and TRBJ1-1, with D tentatively TRBD1 (5 bases). V lost 6 bases and J lost 5, with 16 bases in between. The CDR3 has 14 residues. Per the germline V gene, CDR1 is MNHEY and CDR2 is SMNVEV (reference sequence). CDR3 loop: CASRLSGGGTEAFF. Here the CDR3 DNA reads TGTGCCAGCAGGTTGAGCGGGGGGGGAACTGAAGCTTTCTTT.

CDR3 region: CASSLGRTDTQYF. CDR3 in DNA: TGTGCCAGCAGCCTGGGCCGCACAGATACGCAGTATTTT. This chain connects TRBV28 to TRBJ2-3; D remains ambiguous. This CDR3 contains 13 residues. V lost 6 bases and J 1 base, leaving 8 bases between the germline ends. CDR1 MDHEN and CDR2 SYDVKM come from the germline V gene.

This clone was seen only a few times. This chain links TRBV4-1 with TRBJ1-2, with 9 bases that match TRBD1. The germline gives CDR1 MGHRA, CDR2 YSYEKL. This CDR3 contains 14 residues. V was pared by 4 bases and J by 5 bases, with 5 bases of the junction left unmatched. The CDR3 sequence is CASSRTGTGYGYTF. The CDR3 DNA follows: TGCGCCAGCAGCCGGACCGGGACAGGGTATGGCTACACCTTC.